This is a list of T cell receptor beta chains from one sample in a study of a mutant IDH1 vaccine in newly diagnosed glioma. TCRdb keeps only in-frame clones here, not all; method: immunoSEQ multiplex PCR. Found here are tens of thousands of clones, approximately 78% of them singletons; the top ten hold approximately 25%. What these receptors recognize is not known. The sequencing here drew on PBMCs, taken from a glioma patient whose treatment included an IDH1 peptide vaccine. The receptors originated from a young man with glioma. Each CDR3 is given with its conserved first and last residue. A D gene is named only where the DNA matches it firmly. A row's size may be missing; if present it is once, few, many or a size class.

D gene: -
V gene: TRBV30
clone size: -
J gene: TRBJ2-1
CDR3 DNA: TGTGCCTGGATGGTTCCGGGAGGAGGGGGTGAGCAGTTCTTC
CDR3 protein: CAWMVPGGGGEQFF

D gene: -
V gene: TRBV5-1
clone size: -
J gene: TRBJ1-3
CDR3 DNA: TGCGCCAGCAACTCCGATGGAAACACCATATATTTT
CDR3 protein: CASNSDGNTIYF

D gene: -
V gene: TRBV4-1
clone size: few
J gene: TRBJ1-5
CDR3 DNA: TGCGCCAGCAGGGATCCGGGACGGAAGATGCCCCAGCATTTT
CDR3 protein: CASRDPGRKMPQHF

D gene: TRBD2
V gene: TRBV5-1
clone size: few
J gene: TRBJ2-7
CDR3 DNA: TGCGCCAGCAGCGCGGGACTAGCCTCCTACGAGCAGTACTTC
CDR3 protein: CASSAGLASYEQYF

D gene: TRBD1
V gene: TRBV7-9
clone size: -
J gene: TRBJ1-2
CDR3 DNA: TGTGCCAGCAGCCCCGGACAGGGTTGGTATGGCTACACCTTC
CDR3 protein: CASSPGQGWYGYTF

D gene: -
V gene: TRBV19
clone size: few
J gene: TRBJ2-2
CDR3 DNA: TGTGCCAGTAGTATAGTCGGGGGCAGGGAGAGAACCGGGGAGCTGTTTTTT
CDR3 protein: CASSIVGGRERTGELFF

D gene: -
V gene: TRBV6-6
clone size: -
J gene: TRBJ1-2
CDR3 DNA: TGTGCCAGCAGCTCTTCCCAGGGTAGGGTCTATGGCTACACCTTC
CDR3 protein: CASSSSQGRVYGYTF

D gene: TRBD1
V gene: TRBV9
clone size: -
J gene: TRBJ1-2
CDR3 DNA: TGTGCCAGCAACGCTCTGGGACAGCGAGGAAAGGGCTACACCTTC
CDR3 protein: CASNALGQRGKGYTF

D gene: TRBD2
V gene: TRBV14
clone size: few
J gene: TRBJ2-1
CDR3 DNA: TGTGCCAGCAGCCAAGACCATCTGCGGACTAGCGGGCCCAACAATGAGCAGTTCTTC
CDR3 protein: CASSQDHLRTSGPNNEQFF

D gene: -
V gene: TRBV7-2
clone size: -
J gene: TRBJ1-5
CDR3 DNA: TGTGCCAGCAGCTTAGCAGTTTATAGCAATCAGCCCCAGCATTTT
CDR3 protein: CASSLAVYSNQPQHF

D gene: TRBD1
V gene: TRBV18
clone size: -
J gene: TRBJ1-1
CDR3 DNA: TGTGCCAGCTCACTATCGACAGGGGCGAACACTGAAGCTTTCTTT
CDR3 protein: CASSLSTGANTEAFF

D gene: -
V gene: TRBV27
clone size: -
J gene: TRBJ2-7
CDR3 DNA: TGTGCCAGCAGTAAACAGCCGGGAAGAGTAGGTGAGCAGTACTTC
CDR3 protein: CASSKQPGRVGEQYF

D gene: -
V gene: TRBV7-9
clone size: -
J gene: TRBJ2-2
CDR3 DNA: TGTGCCAGCAGCCCGGAGTTGACGAACACCGGGGAGCTGTTTTTT
CDR3 protein: CASSPELTNTGELFF

D gene: -
V gene: TRBV6-6
clone size: -
J gene: TRBJ2-1
CDR3 DNA: TGTGCCAGCAGCCACGACCGGAGCTCCTACAATGAGCAGTTCTTC
CDR3 protein: CASSHDRSSYNEQFF

D gene: -
V gene: TRBV25-1
clone size: -
J gene: TRBJ1-1
CDR3 DNA: TGTGCCAGCAGTGTTTCGGAGAACACTGAAGCTTTCTTT
CDR3 protein: CASSVSENTEAFF

D gene: -
V gene: TRBV9
clone size: -
J gene: TRBJ1-1
CDR3 DNA: TGTGCCAGCAGCGTAGCTCGGGGGGACACTGAAGCTTTCTTT
CDR3 protein: CASSVARGDTEAFF

D gene: -
V gene: TRBV18
clone size: -
J gene: TRBJ2-5
CDR3 DNA: TGTGCCAGCTCACAGTCTGGGTCTGGAGAGACCCAGTACTTC
CDR3 protein: CASSQSGSGETQYF

D gene: -
V gene: TRBV10-3
clone size: -
J gene: TRBJ1-1
CDR3 DNA: TGTGCCATCAGTGAGTCTAAGGGGCGGGAAGTTGAAGCTTTCTTT
CDR3 protein: CAISESKGREVEAFF

D gene: -
V gene: TRBV7-2
clone size: -
J gene: TRBJ2-7
CDR3 DNA: TGTGCCAGCAGACTAAGGGGCTCCTACGAGCAGTACTTC
CDR3 protein: CASRLRGSYEQYF

D gene: TRBD1
V gene: TRBV4-1
clone size: few
J gene: TRBJ1-5
CDR3 DNA: TGCGCCAGCAGCCTTCAGCCAATGGGACAGCTAAATCAGCCCCAGCATTTT
CDR3 protein: CASSLQPMGQLNQPQHF

D gene: -
V gene: TRBV7-8
clone size: -
J gene: TRBJ2-7
CDR3 DNA: TGTGCCAGCAGCCCGCCCATCGGGGGCACCTACGAGCAGTACTTC
CDR3 protein: CASSPPIGGTYEQYF

D gene: TRBD1
V gene: TRBV27
clone size: -
J gene: TRBJ1-6
CDR3 DNA: TGTGCCAGCAGCCTACGACAGGGGTATAATTCACCCCTCCACTTT
CDR3 protein: CASSLRQGYNSPLHF

D gene: TRBD1
V gene: TRBV27
clone size: -
J gene: TRBJ2-5
CDR3 DNA: TGTGCCAGCAGTTGGACAGGGGCAGAGACCCAGTACTTC
CDR3 protein: CASSWTGAETQYF

D gene: -
V gene: TRBV7-6
clone size: -
J gene: TRBJ1-6
CDR3 DNA: TGTGCCAGCAGCTTAGCGCCTGGGGAACCCCTCCACTTT
CDR3 protein: CASSLAPGEPLHF

D gene: TRBD2
V gene: TRBV5-1
clone size: -
J gene: TRBJ2-2
CDR3 DNA: TGCGCCAGCAGCTTGGGGACTAGCGGGAGGATGGACGGGGAGCTGTTTTTT
CDR3 protein: CASSLGTSGRMDGELFF

D gene: -
V gene: TRBV7-2
clone size: -
J gene: TRBJ1-1
CDR3 DNA: TGTGCCAGCAGCCAAGACTGGGAGAACACTGAAGCTTTCTTT
CDR3 protein: CASSQDWENTEAFF

D gene: -
V gene: TRBV29-1
clone size: -
J gene: TRBJ1-1
CDR3 DNA: TGCAGCGTGCACAGGAGCGATATGAACACTGAAGCTTTCTTT
CDR3 protein: CSVHRSDMNTEAFF

D gene: -
V gene: TRBV29-1
clone size: -
J gene: TRBJ1-5
CDR3 DNA: TGCAGCGCTGCCGACGGACTCCTTGGCAATCAGCCCCAGCATTTT
CDR3 protein: CSAADGLLGNQPQHF

D gene: TRBD2
V gene: TRBV10-3
clone size: -
J gene: TRBJ2-1
CDR3 DNA: TGTGCCATCAGTGGGGCAGCGGGGGGCTACAATGAGCAGTTCTTC
CDR3 protein: CAISGAAGGYNEQFF

D gene: -
V gene: TRBV11-2
clone size: -
J gene: TRBJ1-1
CDR3 DNA: TGTGCCAGCAGCTTAGGCGGTGGCAAGGGTTTCTTT
CDR3 protein: CASSLGGGKGFF

D gene: TRBD1
V gene: TRBV13
clone size: -
J gene: TRBJ2-3
CDR3 DNA: TGTGCCAGCAGCGAACGTGTGACAGGGACAGATACGCAGTATTTT
CDR3 protein: CASSERVTGTDTQYF

D gene: -
V gene: TRBV19
clone size: -
J gene: TRBJ2-5
CDR3 DNA: TGTGCCAGTAGCGCCCGGACAGAGCGGGAGACCCAGTACTTC
CDR3 protein: CASSARTERETQYF

D gene: TRBD1
V gene: TRBV29-1
clone size: -
J gene: TRBJ2-5
CDR3 DNA: TGCAGCGTTGAAACAGGGGTTGCGGAGACCCAGTACTTC
CDR3 protein: CSVETGVAETQYF

D gene: -
V gene: TRBV4-3
clone size: few
J gene: TRBJ1-2
CDR3 DNA: TGCGCCAGCAGCCAAGATCGGGCGGGACCTTATGGCTACACCTTC
CDR3 protein: CASSQDRAGPYGYTF

D gene: -
V gene: TRBV10-3
clone size: once
J gene: TRBJ2-7
CDR3 DNA: TGTGCCATCAGGAGCGGAGCCCTTGAGCAGTACTTC
CDR3 protein: CAIRSGALEQYF

D gene: TRBD2
V gene: TRBV19
clone size: -
J gene: TRBJ2-7
CDR3 DNA: TGTGCCAGTAGTAAAGGACTAGCCTACGAGCAGTACTTC
CDR3 protein: CASSKGLAYEQYF

D gene: TRBD1
V gene: TRBV2
clone size: -
J gene: TRBJ2-3
CDR3 DNA: TGTGCCAGTGCTGCGACAGGGGCCCGCACAGATACGCAGTATTTT
CDR3 protein: CASAATGARTDTQYF

D gene: -
V gene: TRBV27
clone size: -
J gene: TRBJ2-7
CDR3 DNA: TGTGCCAGCAGTTTGTTTGAGGGGTACGAGCAGTACTTC
CDR3 protein: CASSLFEGYEQYF

D gene: -
V gene: TRBV7-2
clone size: -
J gene: TRBJ2-5
CDR3 DNA: TGTGCCAGCAGCCAAAACCCGGGACAATTAATGGCCCAGTACTTC
CDR3 protein: CASSQNPGQLMAQYF

D gene: -
V gene: TRBV5-4
clone size: -
J gene: TRBJ2-2
CDR3 DNA: TGTGCCAGCAGCTTAGACTCCAGTAACACCGGGGAGCTGTTTTTT
CDR3 protein: CASSLDSSNTGELFF

D gene: -
V gene: TRBV14
clone size: -
J gene: TRBJ2-1
CDR3 DNA: TGTGCCAGCAGCCAACGGGCTAGCGAGTCCTACAATGAGCAGTTCTTC
CDR3 protein: CASSQRASESYNEQFF

D gene: TRBD2
V gene: TRBV2
clone size: -
J gene: TRBJ2-1
CDR3 DNA: TGTGCCAGCAGCATAGGGGTGGCGGGAGTCAATGAGCAGTTCTTC
CDR3 protein: CASSIGVAGVNEQFF

D gene: TRBD2
V gene: TRBV4-1
clone size: -
J gene: TRBJ2-1
CDR3 DNA: TGCGCCAGCAGCCGGGGGGGTGTGGCGGGCAATGAGCAGTTCTTC
CDR3 protein: CASSRGGVAGNEQFF

D gene: TRBD1
V gene: TRBV7-8
clone size: -
J gene: TRBJ1-4
CDR3 DNA: TGTGCCAGCAGCAAAGGGGGCGCGGGTAATGAAAAACTGTTTTTT
CDR3 protein: CASSKGGAGNEKLFF

D gene: -
V gene: TRBV7-2
clone size: -
J gene: TRBJ2-2
CDR3 DNA: TGTGCCAGCAGCTTCGGGCCAGCTAAGGAGCTGTTTTTT
CDR3 protein: CASSFGPAKELFF

D gene: -
V gene: TRBV5-4
clone size: -
J gene: TRBJ2-3
CDR3 DNA: TGTGCCAGCAGCTTGGGGTACTCCCGGGGGTCAGATACGCAGTATTTT
CDR3 protein: CASSLGYSRGSDTQYF

D gene: TRBD2
V gene: TRBV28
clone size: once
J gene: TRBJ2-7
CDR3 DNA: TGTGCCAGCAGTTTAGCGGGAGCCTACGAGCAGTACTTC
CDR3 protein: CASSLAGAYEQYF

D gene: -
V gene: TRBV5-4
clone size: -
J gene: TRBJ1-2
CDR3 DNA: TGTGCCAGCAGCGTAACAGGAGACTATGGCTACACCTTC
CDR3 protein: CASSVTGDYGYTF